Listed here are 26 T cell receptor beta chains from one sample, sequenced in a study of blood T cell repertoires in COVID-19. Here immunoSEQ multiplex PCR was the method, and the copy in TCRdb shows in-frame clones only, minus some. Of about 61,000 clones in the sample, 91% were seen once. Sequenced material: peripheral blood. The receptors derive from a human donor in a cohort sampled during active COVID-19.

The chain uses TRBV3-1 (or the pseudogene TRBV3-2) and TRBJ2-5; perhaps TRBD2 as D (6 bases). CDR3 length: 15 amino acids. Germline loops: CDR1 LGHDT, CDR2 YNNKEL (reference sequence). Here the CDR3 DNA reads TGTGCAAGCCTCTTTGCTAGCGTTAAGGGAGAGACCCAGTACTTC. It codes for CASLFASVKGETQYF.

The gene calls are TRBV4-3 and TRBJ1-2; the D gene is possibly TRBD1 (5 bases). The CDR3 is 14 residues long. V was trimmed by 0 bases and J by 7 bases, leaving 12 bases between them. CDR1 and CDR2 from the germline V gene are LGHNA and YSLEER. The CDR3 loop reads CASSQEQGPSGYTF. CDR3 in DNA: TGCGCCAGCAGCCAAGAGCAGGGTCCCAGTGGCTACACCTTC.

This chain links TRBV6-2 or TRBV6-3 with TRBJ2-1, with TRBD2 identical over 8 bases. The CDR3 spans 15 residues. The J segment lost 4 bases and the V segment lost 2 bases, leaving 4 bases of the junction unmatched. Per germline, CDR1 MNHEY and CDR2 SVGEGT. The CDR3 sequence: CASSYGLAGYNEQFF. The CDR3 DNA reads as TGTGCCAGCAGTTACGGGTTAGCGGGGTACAATGAGCAGTTCTTC.

This sequence joins TRBV20-1 and TRBJ2-1; 8 bases align to TRBD2. J was trimmed by 4 bases and V by 3 bases; bases with no gene match: 5. The CDR3 sequence is 14 residues long. The germline V gene encodes CDR1 DFQATT and CDR2 SNEGSKA (reference sequence). CDR3 DNA: TGCAGTGCTAGTCTTATAGCGGGGTACAATGAGCAGTTCTTC. Encoded protein: CSASLIAGYNEQFF.

The J gene is TRBJ1-1, the V gene TRBV6-5; weak D call: TRBD1 (5 bases). The germline V gene encodes CDR1 MNHEY and CDR2 SVGAGI. The CDR3 sequence is 14 residues long. Trimming stripped 2 bases from V and 0 bases from J, with 7 bases between. For the CDR3, the DNA is TGTGCCAGCAGTTACGCAGGGATGAACACTGAAGCTTTCTTT. This encodes CASSYAGMNTEAFF.

V usage is TRBV7-2 and J usage is TRBJ2-1, with D possibly being TRBD2 (6 bases). Germline CDR1 reads SGHTA; CDR2 reads FQGNSA. CDR3 size: 15 residues. V shed 5 bases and J shed 4 bases, with 15 bases lying between them. Here the CDR3 DNA reads TGTGCCAGCAGCCCACGACTAGGGTCATACAATGAGCAGTTCTTC. Translated, it gives CASSPRLGSYNEQFF.

As DNA, the CDR3 is TGTGCCAGCAGCCGGGACAGATTCAATGAGCAGTTCTTC. Translating it yields CASSRDRFNEQFF. The rearrangement uses TRBV3-1 (or the pseudogene TRBV3-2) and TRBJ2-1, with 7 nucleotides matching TRBD1. V trimming: 4 bases; J trimming: 6 bases; junction bases outside the gene matches: 3. Germline lookup yields CDR1 LGHDT and CDR2 YNNKEL (reference sequence). This CDR3 spans 13 amino acids.

The chain couples TRBV25-1 to TRBJ2-7; no firm D call. Germline assignment: CDR1 MGHDK and CDR2 SYGVNS. The CDR3 contains 11 residues. Trimming took off 6 bases at V and 0 bases at J, with 3 bases between the two ends. CDR3 sequence: CASSSSYEQYF. CDR3 DNA sequence: TGTGCCAGCAGCAGCTCCTACGAGCAGTACTTC.

This clone has just a few counts. CDR3 sequence reads: CASSPGQGAAYEQYF. DNA for the CDR3: TGTGCCAGCAGCCCGGGACAGGGGGCTGCCTACGAGCAGTACTTC. The rearrangement joins TRBV7-3 to TRBJ2-7, with 12 bases matching TRBD1. Germline CDR1 and CDR2: SGHTA and FQGTGA. V dropped 5 bases and J dropped 2; count of bases not matched to a gene: 4. This CDR3 has 15 amino acids. Looking up the rest from reference TRBV7-3 and TRBJ2-7 gives the full variable domain: GAGVSQTPSNKVTEKGKYVELRCDPISGHTALYWYRQSLGQGPEFLIYFQGTGAADDSGLPNDRFFAVRPEGSVSTLKIQRTERGDSAVYLCASSPGQGAAYEQYFGPGTRLTVT.

J is TRBJ1-1 and V is TRBV5-1, with 7 bases lining up with TRBD1. The CDR3 has 17 amino acids. Germline loops: CDR1 SGHRS, CDR2 YFSETQ. J was trimmed by 2 bases and V by 1 base; bases with no gene match: 11. The CDR3 sequence: CASSLSRPGQKNTEAFF. CDR3 bases: TGCGCCAGCAGCTTGTCTAGACCGGGACAGAAAAACACTGAAGCTTTCTTT.

The chain has TRBV11-1 and TRBJ1-1; D possibly corresponds to TRBD1 (5 bases). V was trimmed by 1 base and J by 3 bases, leaving 9 bases between them. The CDR3 is 14 residues long. CDR1 and CDR2 from the germline V gene are SGHAT and FQDESV (reference sequence). In nucleotides, the CDR3 is TGTGCCAGCAGCTTAGAAGGGGCCGACACTGAAGCTTTCTTT. This sequence encodes CASSLEGADTEAFF.

The chain is built from TRBV6-6 and TRBJ2-7, with D maybe TRBD1 (5 bases). V was trimmed by 6 bases and J by 2 bases, leaving 11 bases between them. The CDR3 covers 13 residues. Germline V CDR1 and CDR2: MNHNY, SVGAGI (reference sequence). The CDR3 protein is CASRLGQAYEQYF. The DNA of the CDR3 is TGTGCCAGCAGATTGGGGCAGGCCTACGAGCAGTACTTC.

This clone was counted a single time. The J gene is TRBJ2-1, the V gene TRBV6-6, with TRBD2 matching over 9 bases. This CDR3 has 15 amino acids. Germline trimming cut 8 bases from V and 9 bases from J; bases unmatched to any gene: 14. In germline, CDR1 is MNHNY, CDR2 SVGAGI (reference sequence). In DNA, the CDR3 is TGTGCCAGCGCCCCGGGCGGGGGGGCTTACGGTGAGCAGTTCTTC. As protein: CASAPGGGAYGEQFF.

This chain joins TRBV11-2 and TRBJ2-3, with TRBD2 matching over 8 bases. The CDR3 sequence is 16 residues long. J lost 2 bases, V lost 4 bases, and 8 bases had no gene match. Germline V CDR1 and CDR2: SGHAT, FQNNGV. CDR3: CASSSTGGGTTDTQYF. The CDR3 DNA is TGTGCCAGCAGCTCTACCGGCGGGGGGACCACAGATACGCAGTATTTT.

The V gene is TRBV23-1, the J gene TRBJ2-3, with TRBD1 matching over 10 bases. TRBV23-1 is given ORF status, its function remaining uncertain. The CDR3 is made up of 15 amino acids. The ends lost 4 bases at V and 3 bases at J; junction bases unmatched: 4. In DNA, the CDR3 is TGCGCCAGCAGTCTTGCGGGACAGGGGACAGATACGCAGTATTTT. This encodes CASSLAGQGTDTQYF.

The chain joins TRBV4-1 to TRBJ2-1; 7 nucleotides match TRBD1. With V trimmed by 4 bases and J by 7 bases, 16 bases remained unmatched. From germline, CDR1 is MGHRA and CDR2 YSYEKL. There are 17 residues in the CDR3. The CDR3 here is CASSRGGARWGQNEQFF. CDR3 nucleotides: TGCGCCAGCAGCCGAGGGGGCGCGAGGTGGGGGCAAAATGAGCAGTTCTTC.

The chain is built from TRBV2 and TRBJ2-3; D is ambiguous. CDR1 and CDR2 from the germline V gene are SNHLY and FYNNEI. Trimming pared 6 bases from V and 0 bases from J, leaving 13 bases between. This CDR3 has 15 amino acids. CDR3 residues: CASSTVETSTDTQYF. In DNA, the CDR3 is TGTGCCAGCAGCACAGTGGAAACTAGCACAGATACGCAGTATTTT.

This clone has just one count. The rearrangement links TRBV5-1 to TRBJ1-2; a possible D gene is TRBD1 (6 bases). Between the trimmed V and J ends, which lost 1 base and 3 bases, there was a span of 13 bases. In germline, CDR1 is SGHRS, CDR2 YFSETQ. The CDR3 covers 15 residues. The CDR3, as DNA: TGCGCCAGCAGCTTGATGCCCTCAGGGGACTATGGCTACACCTTC. Translating it yields CASSLMPSGDYGYTF.

The rearrangement uses TRBV2 and TRBJ2-7, with 9 bases matching TRBD1. Germline CDR1 SNHLY, CDR2 FYNNEI. J was trimmed by 3 bases and V by 8 bases; bases with no gene match: 5. This CDR3 has 13 residues. Here the CDR3 DNA reads TGTGCCAGCTACAGGACAGGGGTCTACGAGCAGTACTTC. Residues: CASYRTGVYEQYF. The whole variable domain, filled in from reference TRBV2 and TRBJ2-7, reads EPEVTQTPSHQVTQMGQEVILRCVPISNHLYFYWYRQILGQKVEFLVSFYNNEISEKSEIFDDQFSVERPDGSNFTLKIRSTKLEDSAMYFCASYRTGVYEQYFGPGTRLTVT.

The rearrangement links TRBV11-1 to TRBJ1-2; unclear D gene. The CDR3 runs 14 residues. Germline V gene lookup returns CDR1 SGHAT and CDR2 FQDESV (reference sequence). Trimming left V 1 base short and J 4 bases short, with 10 bases between. Here the CDR3 reads CASSLVAGPYGYTF. CDR3 nucleotide sequence: TGTGCCAGCAGCTTAGTTGCGGGCCCCTATGGCTACACCTTC.

This chain connects TRBV30 to TRBJ1-5, with 7 bases matching TRBD1. Per germline, CDR1 GTSNPN and CDR2 SVGIG (reference sequence). This CDR3 comprises 15 residues. After removal of 0 bases from V and 3 bases from J, the junction contained 5 bases not matched to a gene. CDR3 residues: CAWSVLGQVNQPQHF. CDR3 bases: TGTGCCTGGAGTGTACTAGGACAGGTCAATCAGCCCCAGCATTTT. Using reference TRBV30 and TRBJ1-5 for the parts outside the CDR3, the full variable domain is SQTIHQWPATLVQPVGSPLSLECTVEGTSNPNLYWYRQAAGRGLQLLFYSVGIGQISSEVPQNLSASRPQDRQFILSSKKLLLSDSGFYLCAWSVLGQVNQPQHFGDGTRLSIL.

This chain joins TRBV14 and TRBJ1-2; 7 positions match TRBD1. The germline V gene encodes CDR1 SGHDN and CDR2 FVKESK. The CDR3 has 12 amino acids. With 4 bases clipped from V and 5 bases from J, the junction kept 1 base outside the gene matches. CDR3 in amino acids: CASSRQGYGYTF. CDR3 coding DNA: TGTGCCAGCAGCCGACAGGGTTATGGCTACACCTTC.

This chain links TRBV5-6 with TRBJ2-1; possibly TRBD2 for D (6 bases). The germline V and J ends were trimmed by 5 bases and 7 bases, with 16 bases remaining between them. In germline, CDR1 is SGHDT, CDR2 YYEEEE. The CDR3 has 14 amino acids. The CDR3 coding sequence is TGTGCCAGCAGTTCCATCGGGGGAAGGAATGAGCAGTTCTTC. Protein: CASSSIGGRNEQFF.

The chain joins TRBV3-1 (or the pseudogene TRBV3-2) to TRBJ2-3; the match to TRBD2 covers 9 bases. Germline assignment: CDR1 LGHDT and CDR2 YNNKEL (reference sequence). V was pared by 3 bases and J by 5 bases, with 9 bases of the junction left unmatched. The CDR3 is made up of 16 amino acids. CDR3 protein: CASSHGGGALGDTQYF. The CDR3 DNA follows: TGTGCCAGCAGCCACGGCGGGGGGGCCCTTGGAGATACGCAGTATTTT.

The chain uses TRBV30 and TRBJ1-1; D is ambiguous. V lost 1 base to trimming and J lost 1 base, with 7 bases between them. The CDR3 spans 13 residues. Germline loops: CDR1 GTSNPN, CDR2 SVGIG (reference sequence). DNA for the CDR3: TGTGCCTGGAGTGAGGACTCGAACACTGAAGCTTTCTTT. As protein: CAWSEDSNTEAFF.

This rearrangement joins TRBV9 to TRBJ2-3, with 7 bases matching TRBD2. The CDR3 consists of 15 residues. Germline CDR1 reads SGDLS; CDR2 reads YYNGEE. V was clipped by 5 bases and J by 2 bases; unmatched bases: 8. The CDR3: CASSSLADLTDTQYF. The CDR3 coding sequence is TGTGCCAGCAGTTCTCTAGCGGACCTCACAGATACGCAGTATTTT.